This is a list of T cell receptor beta chains from one sample in a study of T cell changes during pregnancy in multiple sclerosis. Clones were sequenced by immunoSEQ multiplex PCR, and TCRdb holds only the in-frame ones, with some missing. The table lists fewer than 150,000 clones, 95% to 98% of them singletons, with over 0.35% in the top ten. Material: peripheral blood, obtained after pregnancy. The origin of the receptors is a female donor with multiple sclerosis, enrolled in a pregnancy study. CDR3s include the opening cysteine and the closing phenylalanine or tryptophan. The D gene is left open where the match is weak. Only some rows state a clone size, as once, few, many or a class for expanded clones.

j_call	clone_size	d_call	v_call	cdr3_nt	cdr3_aa
TRBJ1-2	.	TRBD1	TRBV7-9	TGTGCCAGCAGCTTGGGACAGGGGGCTGGCTACACCTTC	CASSLGQGAGYTF
TRBJ2-2	.	TRBD1	TRBV10-3	TGTGCCATCAAAGGGACAGGGCCCGGGGAGCTGTTTTTT	CAIKGTGPGELFF
TRBJ2-7	.	TRBD2	TRBV5-1	TGCGCCAGCAGCTTGTCGGGTGGAAGAGGACTAGCGGGAGACGAGCAGTACTTC	CASSLSGGRGLAGDEQYF
TRBJ1-1	.	.	TRBV10-3	TGTGCCATCAGTGAGTTGGAGGGTAGCGCTTTCTTT	CAISELEGSAFF
TRBJ1-2	.	TRBD1	TRBV7-8	TGTGCCAGCAGCCTAGGACAGGGTCACTATGGCTACACCTTC	CASSLGQGHYGYTF
TRBJ2-5	.	.	TRBV10-3	TGTGCCATCAGTCCACTAGCTTCTCCGGAGACCCAGTACTTC	CAISPLASPETQYF
TRBJ1-1	.	.	TRBV27	TGTGCCAGCAGTTGGAGCCTCGAAAACACTGAAGCTTTCTTT	CASSWSLENTEAFF
TRBJ2-7	.	TRBD1	TRBV6-5	TGTGCCAGCAGTACAGGGGTGGGCGAGCAGTACTTC	CASSTGVGEQYF
TRBJ1-2	.	TRBD1	TRBV5-1	TGCGCCAGCAGCTTGGGACAGGGGGGGTCATTCTATGGCTACACCTTC	CASSLGQGGSFYGYTF
TRBJ2-1	.	.	TRBV6-5	TGTGCCAGCAGTCGAGTAGCAGGGTTCGGAAATGAGCAGTTCTTC	CASSRVAGFGNEQFF
TRBJ2-3	.	TRBD2	TRBV28	TGTGCCAGCAGTTTCCAGGCGGGAGTTCCGCAGTATTTT	CASSFQAGVPQYF
TRBJ2-1	.	TRBD2	TRBV27	TGTGCCAGCAGTTATAGCGGGATAGGGGATGAGCAGTTCTTC	CASSYSGIGDEQFF
TRBJ1-5	.	TRBD1	TRBV7-2	TGTGCCAGCAGCTTCCGGGACAGGGCCATCCAGCCCCAGCATTTT	CASSFRDRAIQPQHF
TRBJ2-1	.	TRBD1	TRBV11-3	TGTGCCAGCAGCTCGCCAAAACCGGGACAGCCTCCTTACAATGAGCAGTTCTTC	CASSSPKPGQPPYNEQFF
TRBJ2-5	.	TRBD1	TRBV7-6	TGTGCCAGCAGCCCCTGGACAGGGGAAGAGACCCAGTACTTC	CASSPWTGEETQYF
TRBJ2-1	.	TRBD2	TRBV27	TGTGCCAGCGCGGGCTTGGGGACTAGCGGATACAATGAGCAGTTCTTC	CASAGLGTSGYNEQFF
TRBJ2-7	.	.	TRBV6-5	TGTGCCAGCAGTACAGGGAACCTCGCGACCGAGCAGTACTTC	CASSTGNLATEQYF
TRBJ2-1	.	.	TRBV6-5	TGTGCCAGCAGTTACTGGGAAGGGTCGGGGATCAATGAGCAGTTCTTC	CASSYWEGSGINEQFF
TRBJ2-7	.	TRBD2	TRBV9	TGTGCCAGCAGCGTAGGGCCTAGCGGTACCTACGAGCAGTACTTC	CASSVGPSGTYEQYF
TRBJ1-1	.	TRBD1	TRBV19	TGTGCCAGTAGCTCAACCGGGACAGCGAAGACTGAAGCTTTCTTT	CASSSTGTAKTEAFF
TRBJ1-5	.	TRBD1	TRBV27	TGTGCCAGCAGTTTAACAGGGGGACTCAAACAGCCCCAGCATTTT	CASSLTGGLKQPQHF
TRBJ1-4	.	.	TRBV5-1	TGCGCCAGCAGACAAGGACAGCTTGCAACTAATGAAAAACTGTTTTTT	CASRQGQLATNEKLFF
TRBJ2-2	.	.	TRBV18	TGTGCCAGCTCACCACCTAGACAAAATTTATACTTGACCGGGGAGCTGTTTTTT	CASSPPRQNLYLTGELFF
TRBJ2-7	.	TRBD2	TRBV11-3	TGTGCCAGCAGCTCTCGGGGGGACGAGCAGTACTTC	CASSSRGDEQYF
TRBJ2-7	.	.	TRBV6-6	TGTGCCAGCAGTTACCACGCCGGGGGCGAGCAGTACTTC	CASSYHAGGEQYF
TRBJ2-7	.	TRBD1	TRBV28	TGTGCCAGCAGTCCCCGGGACAGGTTCCACGAGCAGTACTTC	CASSPRDRFHEQYF
TRBJ2-6	.	.	TRBV7-9	TGTGCCAGCAGCACAGGTCCCGTCGGCGCTGGGGCCAACGTCCTGACTTTC	CASSTGPVGAGANVLTF
TRBJ2-1	.	.	TRBV5-1	TGCGCCAGCAGCTTGGGAGCCACGGAGGAGCAGTTCTTC	CASSLGATEEQFF
TRBJ2-3	.	TRBD1	TRBV28	TGTGCCAGCAGATCCGGGACAGGGTTCCTTTCTAGCACCGATACGCAGTATTTT	CASRSGTGFLSSTDTQYF
TRBJ2-7	.	.	TRBV5-1	TGCGCCAGCAGCTTGCTATCTGGACCAGGGTCCTACTACGAGCAGTACTTC	CASSLLSGPGSYYEQYF
TRBJ2-7	.	TRBD1	TRBV28	TGTGCCAGCAGTGGGGGGACAGGGTTCGTCGAGCAGTACTTC	CASSGGTGFVEQYF
TRBJ2-1	.	.	TRBV4-3	TGCGCCAGCAGCCAAGGAAGCTTAGACAATGAGCAGTTCTTC	CASSQGSLDNEQFF
TRBJ2-5	.	TRBD2	TRBV28	TGTGCCAGCAGTTCCCAGTCGGGAGGGAGAGAGACCCAGTACTTC	CASSSQSGGRETQYF
TRBJ2-7	once	TRBD2	TRBV25-1	TGTGCCAGCAGCCTGCGGGGGTCCGAGCAGTACTTC	CASSLRGSEQYF
TRBJ2-5	.	.	TRBV6-1	TGTGCCAGCAGTGACGGGACTCTCGGTGGCGAGACCCAGTACTTC	CASSDGTLGGETQYF
TRBJ2-5	.	.	TRBV12-5	TGTGCTAGTGGTTTGGGAGGGTTCCAAGAGACCCAGTACTTC	CASGLGGFQETQYF
TRBJ1-2	.	.	TRBV28	TGTGCCAGCAGTTACGGGGGGGGCGTAGACTATGGCTACACCTTC	CASSYGGGVDYGYTF
TRBJ2-7	once	.	TRBV18	TGTGCCAGCTCAGAAGAACGCAACAGGGTAGACGAGCAGTACTTC	CASSEERNRVDEQYF
TRBJ2-2	.	.	TRBV4-1	TGCGCCAGCAGCCAAGATCAGGGGCAGGGGCCCACCGGGGAGCTGTTTTTT	CASSQDQGQGPTGELFF
TRBJ1-5	.	.	TRBV12-5	TGTGCTAGTGGTTTAGGAGCTGGGCAGCCCCAGCATTTT	CASGLGAGQPQHF
TRBJ2-7	.	.	TRBV27	TGTGCCAGCGGGAGGCCCGCCTCTATGACCTACGAGCAGTACTTC	CASGRPASMTYEQYF
TRBJ2-7	once	.	TRBV6-4	TGTGCCAGCAGTGCCGCGACGGTCTTAGCCCACGCCTACGAGCAGTACTTC	CASSAATVLAHAYEQYF
TRBJ1-4	.	.	TRBV5-1	TGCGCCAGCAGCTCTTTAAAAACCGGCAGGGAGGGTGAAAAACTGTTTTTT	CASSSLKTGREGEKLFF
TRBJ2-7	.	.	TRBV7-8	TGTGCCAGCAGCTTAACAGGGTCTGACGAGCAGTACTTC	CASSLTGSDEQYF
TRBJ2-2	.	.	TRBV4-2	TGTGCCAGCAGCCCCCCGGACAGCGCGAACACCGGGGAGCTGTTTTTT	CASSPPDSANTGELFF
TRBJ1-1	once	TRBD1	TRBV18	TGTGCCAGCTCACCGGACAGGGCTAGCACTGAAGCTTTCTTT	CASSPDRASTEAFF
TRBJ2-7	once	TRBD2	TRBV5-1	TGCGCCAGCAGCTGGGGGATTGGCGGGAGTTACGAGCAGTACTTC	CASSWGIGGSYEQYF
TRBJ2-2	.	.	TRBV19	TGTGCCAGTAGTATAGGGGGACTCTCAAACACCGGGGAGCTGTTTTTT	CASSIGGLSNTGELFF
TRBJ2-7	once	.	TRBV28	TGTGCCACGCGGGCGAAGGTAATCGAGCAGTACTTC	CATRAKVIEQYF
TRBJ2-1	.	TRBD2	TRBV7-2	TGTGCCAGCAGCTTCGCGATGACTAGCGGGAGGGTCAAGGAGCAGTTCTTC	CASSFAMTSGRVKEQFF
TRBJ2-7	.	TRBD2	TRBV19	TGTGCCAGTCGTTCTAGCGGCGGATCCTACGAGCAGTACTTC	CASRSSGGSYEQYF
TRBJ1-2	.	TRBD1	TRBV28	TGTGCCAGCACACTGAACAGGGGGAACTATGGCTACACCTTC	CASTLNRGNYGYTF
TRBJ2-7	.	TRBD1	TRBV4-1	TGCGCCAGCAGCCAAGGCCGACAGGGAAATTCCCACCGCTACGAGCAGTACTTC	CASSQGRQGNSHRYEQYF
TRBJ1-4	.	.	TRBV19	TGTGCCAGTAGTACACGACAGTCTGCAACTAATGAAAAACTGTTTTTT	CASSTRQSATNEKLFF
TRBJ2-5	.	.	TRBV2	TGTGCCAGCAGTGACGATCCAGGGTCAGAGACCCAGTACTTC	CASSDDPGSETQYF
TRBJ2-4	.	TRBD2	TRBV4-1	TGCGCCAGCAGCCCGTTGGGAGGGCGCAAAAACATTCAGTACTTC	CASSPLGGRKNIQYF
TRBJ2-7	.	.	TRBV19	TGTGCCAGTAGTATATCCGGGAGTCACGACGAGCAGTACTTC	CASSISGSHDEQYF
TRBJ2-7	.	TRBD1	TRBV5-1	TGCGCCAGCAGCTTGGGGACAGGGGGCTACGAGCAGTACTTC	CASSLGTGGYEQYF
TRBJ2-1	.	.	TRBV13	TGTGCCAGCAGCTTTCCCACGAGATACAATGAGCAGTTCTTC	CASSFPTRYNEQFF
TRBJ1-1	.	.	TRBV5-6	TGTGCCAGCAGCCAGGGGTACACTGAAGCTTTCTTT	CASSQGYTEAFF